This TCR beta chain is drawn from a study of Graves' ophthalmopathy and Graves' hyperthyroidism. In this sample, this clonotype turned up many times. The study excluded patients with other autoimmune diseases, uncontrolled infections, pregnancy or lactation. The authors isolated PBMCs from 8.5 to 10 ml of fresh peripheral blood. Losses at the gene ends were 7 bases for V and 2 bases for J; bases not matched to a gene: 13. The CDR3 sequence is 16 residues long. In germline, CDR1 is MDHEN, CDR2 SYDVKM. Amplifying from RNA transcripts, the study obtained TCR beta CDR3 regions. An opening RT-PCR round employed HTBI primers and preceded a second-round multiplex PCR. MiXCR was run by TCRdb on the multiplex PCR reads, yielding one entry per CDR3 protein. Here the sample spans fewer than 250,000 distinct CDR3 sequences, 25% to 30% being singletons.

V usage is TRBV28 and J usage is TRBJ1-2; 7 bases fit TRBD1. The sequenced sample consisted of peripheral blood. The TCR originated in a man aged 50 to 59 with Graves' ophthalmopathy. CDR3 amino acids: CASTAGGTELNYGYTF. The CDR3 DNA reads TGTGCCAGCACCGCGGGGGGGACAGAGTTAAACTATGGCTACACCTTC.